Presented here are 20 T cell receptor beta chains from one specimen sequenced in a study of blood T cell repertoires in COVID-19. Only in-frame clones appear in the TCRdb table, and some are missing; sequencing was by immunoSEQ multiplex PCR. The table includes 230,000 or so clones, about 80% detected once. Source material: PBMCs or T cells enriched from blood (not recorded which). The receptors here all came from a man between 50 and 59 years old who had recovered from COVID-19.

The chain employs TRBV6-5 and TRBJ1-1; TRBD1 matches 8 bases. V dropped 2 bases and J dropped 1; count of bases not matched to a gene: 6. The CDR3 sequence is 16 residues long. Germline loops: CDR1 MNHEY, CDR2 SVGAGI. In nucleotides, the CDR3 is TGTGCCAGCAGTTACGACTTGGGACAGGCGAACACTGAAGCTTTCTTT. As protein: CASSYDLGQANTEAFF.

The rearrangement uses TRBV6-5 and TRBJ1-2, with D perhaps TRBD1 (6 bases). Germline loops: CDR1 MNHEY, CDR2 SVGAGI. V lost 6 bases and J lost 3, with 8 bases in between. CDR3 size: 12 residues. The CDR3 sequence: CASRPGDYGYTF. CDR3 DNA: TGTGCCAGCAGACCAGGGGACTATGGCTACACCTTC.

The table lists this clone with a few counts. The chain carries TRBV10-3 and TRBJ2-1; 10 bases match TRBD2. The germline V gene has CDR1 ENHRY and CDR2 SYGVKD. V lost 4 bases to trimming and J lost 7 bases; unmatched junction nucleotides: 10. The CDR3 consists of 16 residues. The CDR3 sequence: CAISGGSASGSNEQFF. DNA for the CDR3: TGTGCCATCAGTGGTGGGTCGGCTAGCGGGAGTAATGAGCAGTTCTTC.

This clone showed up just once. The CDR3 protein is CASSLERGTSGTTDTQYF. In nucleotides, the CDR3 is TGTGCCAGCAGCTTAGAACGGGGGACTAGCGGGACCACAGATACGCAGTATTTT. The rearrangement uses TRBV7-2 and TRBJ2-3, with 13 nucleotides matching TRBD2. Germline V gene data show CDR1 as SGHTA and CDR2 as FQGNSA. The CDR3 sequence is 18 residues long. Unmatched junction bases numbered 6, after V lost 1 base and J lost 2 bases.

The chain recombines TRBV7-9 with TRBJ2-3, with TRBD2 matching over 10 bases. V lost 5 bases and J lost 4; bases outside the gene matches: 12. Germline V lookup: CDR1 SEHNR, CDR2 FQNEAQ (reference sequence). CDR3 length: 17 residues. In DNA, the CDR3 is TGTGCCAGCAGCCTACATAAACCCGGACTAGCGGCAGATACGCAGTATTTT. Residues: CASSLHKPGLAADTQYF.

This chain joins TRBV11-2 and TRBJ2-5, with unresolved D. The CDR3 has 11 amino acids. Germline V CDR1 and CDR2: SGHAT, FQNNGV. The V gene lost 4 bases and the J gene lost 5 bases, with 5 bases spanning the gap. In nucleotides, the CDR3 is TGTGCCAGCAGCTCTTTGGAGACCCAGTACTTC. Protein product: CASSSLETQYF.

This sequence joins TRBV6-2 or TRBV6-3 and TRBJ1-4; D may be TRBD1 (5 bases). This CDR3 region has 14 residues. Germline V gene lookup returns CDR1 MNHEY and CDR2 SVGEGT. With 3 bases removed from V and 8 bases from J, the gap between germline ends came to 13 bases. CDR3: CASSYRGYGEKLFF. The CDR3 DNA reads as TGTGCCAGCAGTTATCGGGGGTACGGAGAAAAACTGTTTTTT.

The chain carries TRBV7-2 and TRBJ2-7; tentative D call: TRBD1 (6 bases). Trimming shortened V by 3 bases and J by 7 bases, and 16 bases separated the two germline ends. Germline lookup yields CDR1 SGHTA and CDR2 FQGNSA. This CDR3 spans 14 amino acids. In DNA form, the CDR3 reads TGTGCCAGCAGCTTTTTAGGACAGCCCGGGGAGCAGTACTTC. Protein product: CASSFLGQPGEQYF.

This clone was seen repeatedly, ten times or more. The genes are TRBV24-1 and TRBJ1-2, with 8 positions matching TRBD1. Looked up from germline, CDR1 is KGHDR and CDR2 is SFDVKD. The CDR3 is 14 amino acids. V lost 3 bases, J lost 2 bases, and 1 base stayed unmatched. CDR3 nucleotide sequence: TGTGCCACCAGTGATGGGACAGGAAACTATGGCTACACCTTC. It codes for CATSDGTGNYGYTF.

In its sample, this clone was seen a few times. CDR3 loop: CARSLVARTGFRNTEAFF. The CDR3 DNA follows: TGTGCCAGAAGCTTAGTCGCCCGGACAGGATTTAGGAACACTGAAGCTTTCTTT. This rearrangement joins TRBV7-5 to TRBJ1-1; the DNA was not used to check the table's D call, TRBD1. TRBV7-5 is noted as a pseudogene. This CDR3 comprises 18 residues.

The V call is TRBV5-1, the J call TRBJ1-1; no definite D call. Between the trimmed V and J ends, which lost 2 bases and 5 bases, there was a span of 16 bases. Germline V gene data show CDR1 as SGHRS and CDR2 as YFSETQ. The CDR3 sequence is 15 residues long. The CDR3 DNA reads as TGCGCCAGCAGCTTAGGGTCCGGGGTGGAAACTGAAGCTTTCTTT. Translation: CASSLGSGVETEAFF.

The V call is TRBV11-2, the J call TRBJ2-3; tentative D call: TRBD2 (6 bases). Germline CDR1 reads SGHAT; CDR2 reads FQNNGV. Trimming stripped 7 bases from V and 6 bases from J, with 20 bases between. The CDR3 runs 15 residues. The CDR3 loop is CASNNPGLARDTQYF. CDR3 nucleotide sequence: TGTGCCAGCAACAACCCGGGACTGGCCAGGGATACGCAGTATTTT.

The rearrangement joins TRBV7-3 to TRBJ2-2; 11 nucleotides align to TRBD1. The CDR3 length is 16 residues. After removal of 5 bases from V and 4 bases from J, the junction contained 6 bases not matched to a gene. Per the germline V gene, CDR1 is SGHTA and CDR2 is FQGTGA. The CDR3 region is CASSPRTGGSTGELFF. The CDR3 bases are TGTGCCAGCAGCCCCAGGACAGGGGGCAGCACCGGGGAGCTGTTTTTT.

The genes are TRBV19 and TRBJ1-4, with TRBD1 as a possible D gene (5 bases). CDR1 is LNHDA, CDR2 SQIVND, per germline (reference sequence). Trimming stripped 3 bases from V and 5 bases from J, with 13 bases between. This CDR3 comprises 15 residues. The CDR3 sequence: CASSMDSGGNEKLFF. The CDR3 DNA reads TGTGCCAGTAGTATGGACTCCGGGGGAAATGAAAAACTGTTTTTT.

V is TRBV11-2 and J is TRBJ2-1; 12 bases fit TRBD2. V lost 6 bases to trimming and J lost 5 bases; unmatched junction nucleotides: 5. There are 15 residues in the CDR3. Per germline, CDR1 SGHAT and CDR2 FQNNGV. The CDR3 DNA reads as TGTGCCAGCAGAGCACTAGCGGGGGGCAACAATGAGCAGTTCTTC. It translates to CASRALAGGNNEQFF. The variable domain in full, with the rest retrieved from reference TRBV11-2 and TRBJ2-1, is EAGVAQSPRYKIIEKRQSVAFWCNPISGHATLYWYQQILGQGPKLLIQFQNNGVVDDSQLPKDRFSAERLKGVDSTLKIQPAKLEDSAVYLCASRALAGGNNEQFFGPGTRLTVL.

In its sample, this clone was seen many times. This chain links TRBV2 with TRBJ2-3, with D tentatively TRBD1 (7 bases). The CDR3 spans 15 residues. Trimming pared 6 bases from V and 4 bases from J, leaving 17 bases between. The V gene's germline CDR1 is SNHLY and CDR2 FYNNEI. The CDR3 sequence is CASSYDREVADTQYF. The CDR3 DNA sequence: TGTGCCAGCAGCTACGACAGGGAGGTCGCAGATACGCAGTATTTT. Full variable domain (missing parts from reference TRBV2 and TRBJ2-3): EPEVTQTPSHQVTQMGQEVILRCVPISNHLYFYWYRQILGQKVEFLVSFYNNEISEKSEIFDDQFSVERPDGSNFTLKIRSTKLEDSAMYFCASSYDREVADTQYFGPGTRLTVL.

This clone was seen a single time. This sequence joins TRBV5-5 and TRBJ2-5; D gene uncertain. From germline, CDR1 is SGHKS and CDR2 YYEKEE (reference sequence). The CDR3 covers 12 residues. The V and J ends lost 0 bases and 8 bases respectively, with 8 bases between them. The CDR3 DNA follows: TGTGCCAGCAGCTTGGAACTAACCACCCAGTACTTC. This gives the protein CASSLELTTQYF.

This clone was counted once. V is TRBV5-4 and J is TRBJ2-5, with 9 bases lining up with TRBD2. CDR1 and CDR2 (germline): SGHNT, YYREEE (reference sequence). The CDR3 contains 16 residues. V was pared by 7 bases and J by 3 bases, with 13 bases of the junction left unmatched. The CDR3 is CASGESSGRGEETQYF. In DNA, the CDR3 is TGTGCCAGCGGGGAGAGTAGCGGGAGAGGGGAAGAGACCCAGTACTTC. Using reference TRBV5-4 and TRBJ2-5 for the parts outside the CDR3, the full variable domain is ETGVTQSPTHLIKTRGQQVTLRCSSQSGHNTVSWYQQALGQGPQFIFQYYREEENGRGNFPPRFSGLQFPNYSSELNVNALELDDSALYLCASGESSGRGEETQYFGPGTRLLVL.

In regard to this clone: Distinct nucleotide sequences in the sample also encode this CDR3. The rearrangement joins TRBV5-6 to TRBJ2-7, with D hard to call. Germline assignment: CDR1 SGHDT and CDR2 YYEEEE. The V gene lost 0 bases and the J gene lost 5 bases, with 9 bases spanning the gap. The CDR3 is 13 residues long. CDR3 DNA: TGTGCCAGCAGCTTGGGTTTAGCAGACGAGCAGTACTTC. Translated, it gives CASSLGLADEQYF.

This clone showed up just once. The V call is TRBV29-1, the J call TRBJ2-7, with 7 bases fitting TRBD1. V lost 6 bases and J lost 7; bases outside the gene matches: 12. The CDR3 is made up of 13 amino acids. The V gene's germline CDR1 is SQVTM and CDR2 ANQGSEA. This CDR3 reads CSVIRDSKREQYF. The CDR3 bases are TGCAGCGTGATCCGGGACAGCAAACGAGAGCAGTACTTC.